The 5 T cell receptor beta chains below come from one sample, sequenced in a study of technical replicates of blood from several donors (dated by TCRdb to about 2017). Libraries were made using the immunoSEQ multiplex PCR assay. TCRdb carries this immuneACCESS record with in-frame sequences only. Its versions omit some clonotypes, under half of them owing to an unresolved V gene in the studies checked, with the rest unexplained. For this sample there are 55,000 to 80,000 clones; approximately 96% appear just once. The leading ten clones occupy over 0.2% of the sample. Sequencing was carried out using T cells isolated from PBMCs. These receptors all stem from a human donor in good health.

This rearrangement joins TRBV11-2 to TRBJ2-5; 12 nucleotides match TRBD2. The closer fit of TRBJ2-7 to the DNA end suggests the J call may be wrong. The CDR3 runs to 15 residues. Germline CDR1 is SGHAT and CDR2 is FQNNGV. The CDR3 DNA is TGTGCCAGCAGCTTATTACTAGCGGGGGGACACGAGCAGTACTTC. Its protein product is CASSLLLAGGHEQYF.

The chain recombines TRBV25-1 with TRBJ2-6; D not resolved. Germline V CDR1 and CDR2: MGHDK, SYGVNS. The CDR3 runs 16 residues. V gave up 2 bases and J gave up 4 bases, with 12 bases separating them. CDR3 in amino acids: CASSEPAAAGANVLTF. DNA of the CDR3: TGTGCCAGCAGTGAACCCGCGGCAGCAGGGGCCAACGTCCTGACTTTC. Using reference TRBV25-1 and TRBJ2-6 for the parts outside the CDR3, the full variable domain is EADIYQTPRYLVIGTGKKITLECSQTMGHDKMYWYQQDPGMELHLIHYSYGVNSTEKGDLSSESTVSRIRTEHFPLTLESARPSHTSQYLCASSEPAAAGANVLTFGAGSRLTVL.

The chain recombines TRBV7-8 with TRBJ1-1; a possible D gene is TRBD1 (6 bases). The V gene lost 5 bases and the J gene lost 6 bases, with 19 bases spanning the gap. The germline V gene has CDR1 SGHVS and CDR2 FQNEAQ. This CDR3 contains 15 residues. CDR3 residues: CASSLTRGMSPEAFF. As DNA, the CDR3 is TGTGCCAGCAGCCTCACCAGGGGTATGTCTCCTGAAGCTTTCTTT. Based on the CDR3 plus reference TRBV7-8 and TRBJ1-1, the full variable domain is GAGVSQSPRYKVAKRGQDVALRCDPISGHVSLFWYQQALGQGPEFLTYFQNEAQLDKSGLPSDRFFAERPEGSVSTLKIQRTQQEDSAVYLCASSLTRGMSPEAFFGQGTRLTVV.

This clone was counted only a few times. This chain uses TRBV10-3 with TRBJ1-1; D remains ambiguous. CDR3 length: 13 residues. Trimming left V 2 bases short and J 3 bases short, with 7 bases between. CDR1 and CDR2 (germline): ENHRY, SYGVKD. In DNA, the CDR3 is TGTGCCATCAGTGAGCTCGAGTACACTGAAGCTTTCTTT. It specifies CAISELEYTEAFF.

The CDR3 is CASSIPGGVRNTQYF. The CDR3 DNA is TGTGCCAGTAGTATACCGGGCGGGGTTCGGAATACGCAGTATTTT. The genes are TRBV19 and TRBJ2-3; a weak D match, TRBD2 (6 bases). The germline CDR1 and CDR2 sequences are LNHDA and SQIVND (reference sequence). Between the trimmed V and J ends, which lost 2 bases and 7 bases, there was a span of 16 bases. The CDR3 contains 15 residues. Full variable domain (rest looked up from reference TRBV19 and TRBJ2-3): DGGITQSPKYLFRKEGQNVTLSCEQNLNHDAMYWYRQDPGQGLRLIYYSQIVNDFQKGDIAEGYSVSREKKESFPLTVTSAQKNPTAFYLCASSIPGGVRNTQYFGPGTRLTVL.